What follows is one T cell receptor (beta chain) and its context. The antigen remains undetermined. Unmatched junction bases numbered 7, after V lost 0 bases and J lost 6 bases. CDR3 length: 16 residues. Germline values: CDR1 MNHNY, CDR2 SVGAGI (reference sequence). It was with 60 Vbeta and 13 Jbeta primers that the PCR ran. Data came from immunoSEQ multiplex PCR; TCRdb stores just in-frame clones and leaves some out. The sample lists 210,000 or so clones; over 75% were seen once. This sample is part of a study of cytomegalovirus exposure and HLA in healthy donors. Overall study results and limits: Associated with HLA alleles at 0.05 false discovery rate in a later analysis were about 17,000 TCR beta sequences. In a later analysis, V- and J-gene trimming of beta chains associated with a DCLRE1C missense variant, replicated independently.

The chain recombines TRBV6-6 with TRBJ2-7, with 11 bases aligning to TRBD2. Sequencing used PBMCs. The origin of this receptor is a woman between 50 and 59 years old in good health and CMV-seropositive. As DNA, the CDR3 is TGTGCCAGCAGTTACTCGAGGGCTAGCGGGGGGAGCGAGCAGTACTTC. This codes for CASSYSRASGGSEQYF.